Below are 22 T cell receptor beta chains sequenced from a single sample in a study of response to subunit inactivated influenza vaccine. A single record per CDR3 protein comes from TCRdb applying MiXCR to the RT-PCR reads. The sample holds about 500,000 distinct CDR3 sequences, approximately 16% seen once. The sample was CD4+ T cells sorted from PBMCs, taken less than 25 months after vaccination. Every receptor here comes from a man aged 50-75 years who received an inactivated influenza vaccine.

This rearrangement joins TRBV20-1 to TRBJ1-4; no clear D. The V end was cut by 3 bases, the J end by 4 bases, with 9 bases between. CDR3 length: 13 amino acids. The germline V gene has CDR1 DFQATT and CDR2 SNEGSKA (reference sequence). The CDR3 coding sequence is TGCAGTGCTAGGTCGCAGGTTAATGAAAAACTGTTTTTT. As protein: CSARSQVNEKLFF.

The chain employs TRBV6-1 and TRBJ2-7; TRBD1 matches at 9 bases. Germline values: CDR1 MNHNS, CDR2 SASEGT. V was pared by 6 bases and J by 6 bases, with 9 bases of the junction left unmatched. There are 14 residues in the CDR3. CDR3 sequence reads: CASSPGQGGREQYF. CDR3 DNA: TGTGCCAGCAGCCCGGGACAGGGAGGGCGCGAGCAGTACTTC.

This chain connects TRBV5-1 to TRBJ2-7; no clear D gene. The CDR3 sequence is 14 residues long. Germline values: CDR1 SGHRS, CDR2 YFSETQ. Deletions cut 2 bases from V and 0 bases from J, with 9 bases between. This CDR3 is CASSFRRASYEQYF. The CDR3 DNA reads TGCGCCAGCAGCTTTAGACGGGCCTCCTACGAGCAGTACTTC.

This chain uses TRBV6-5 with TRBJ2-4; a weak D match, TRBD2 (6 bases). Trimming removed 2 bases at V and 2 bases at J, with 13 bases between. Germline assignment: CDR1 MNHEY and CDR2 SVGAGI. This CDR3 contains 16 residues. CDR3: CASSYGGDGSKNIQYF. CDR3 bases: TGTGCCAGCAGTTACGGAGGGGATGGGTCCAAAAACATTCAGTACTTC.

This sequence joins TRBV28 and TRBJ1-6; 10 bases line up with TRBD1. J gave up 11 bases and V 5 bases, and 6 bases lay outside the gene matches. This CDR3 is built from 14 residues. The germline CDR1 and CDR2 sequences are MDHEN and SYDVKM. This CDR3 reads CASSRDRGITPLHF. The CDR3, as DNA: TGTGCCAGCAGTCGGGACAGGGGAATTACACCCCTCCACTTT.

The chain carries TRBV29-1 and TRBJ2-7; 8 bases fit TRBD1. Germline values: CDR1 SQVTM, CDR2 ANQGSEA. With V trimmed by 7 bases and J by 0 bases, 5 bases remained unmatched. This CDR3 spans 13 amino acids. The CDR3 here is CSAGQGLSYEQYF. The CDR3 bases are TGCAGCGCCGGACAGGGACTCTCCTACGAGCAGTACTTC.

This clonotype was counted only a few times. The chain has TRBV15 and TRBJ2-5; TRBD1 matches 7 bases. Germline V gene data show CDR1 as LNHNV and CDR2 as YYDKDF (reference sequence). The ends lost 1 base at V and 4 bases at J; junction bases unmatched: 12. The CDR3 runs 17 residues. The chain's CDR3 is CATSRGLGTVSLETQYF. For the CDR3, the DNA is TGTGCCACCAGCAGAGGCCTCGGGACAGTGTCTCTAGAGACCCAGTACTTC.

This clonotype was found a few times. CDR3 sequence: CASSLSKGSNYGYTF. In DNA form, the CDR3 reads TGTGCCAGCAGTTTATCGAAGGGTTCTAACTATGGCTACACCTTC. The rearrangement joins TRBV27 to TRBJ1-2; D gene ambiguous. Trimming pared 0 bases from V and 0 bases from J, leaving 8 bases between. The germline gives CDR1 MNHEY, CDR2 SMNVEV (reference sequence). The CDR3 totals 15 residues.

This clonotype was detected only a few times. The rearrangement links TRBV7-9 to TRBJ2-3; D call uncertain. CDR1 SEHNR and CDR2 FQNEAQ come from the germline V gene (reference sequence). CDR3 size: 13 residues. V was pared by 9 bases and J by 6 bases, with 16 bases between. CDR3 sequence: CASVNVAEDTQYF. CDR3 DNA: TGTGCCAGTGTAAACGTGGCTGAGGATACGCAGTATTTT.

The V and J genes are TRBV12-3 or TRBV12-4 and TRBJ1-5; tentative D call: TRBD1 (5 bases). The V end was cut by 1 base, the J end by 5 bases, with 15 bases between. The CDR3 extends over 16 amino acids. CDR3 coding DNA: TGTGCCAGCAGTTTAGATCCCGGGACGGCAGATCAGCCCCAGCATTTT. Translating gives CASSLDPGTADQPQHF.

This clonotype was seen a few times. The chain links TRBV7-2 to TRBJ2-7; tentative D call: TRBD1 (5 bases). Germline CDR1 SGHTA, CDR2 FQGNSA. Trimming took off 5 bases at V and 7 bases at J, with 12 bases between the two ends. The CDR3 consists of 12 residues. The CDR3 nucleotides are TGTGCCAGCAGCGATAGGGGTTGGGAGCAGTACTTC. This sequence encodes CASSDRGWEQYF.

This clonotype has a handful of counts. The gene calls are TRBV20-1 and TRBJ2-7; 15 bases fit TRBD2. Looked up from germline, CDR1 is DFQATT and CDR2 is SNEGSKA (reference sequence). The V gene end was trimmed by 2 bases and the J gene end by 3 bases; junction bases not matched to a gene: 8. The CDR3 covers 17 residues. The CDR3 region is CSARSTGTSGRSYEQYF. Here the CDR3 DNA reads TGCAGTGCTAGAAGCACCGGGACTAGCGGGAGGAGCTACGAGCAGTACTTC.

This clonotype was seen more than once but under ten times. The chain uses TRBV6-2 or TRBV6-3 and TRBJ2-1; TRBD2 matches 13 bases. Per the germline V gene, CDR1 is MNHEY and CDR2 is SVGEGT. V dropped 2 bases and J dropped 15; count of bases not matched to a gene: 7. The CDR3 consists of 14 residues. In nucleotides, the CDR3 is TGTGCCAGCAGTTACGATACTAGCGGGGGGGCCCCGTTCTTC. Translation: CASSYDTSGGAPFF.

This clonotype was detected only a few times. V and J are TRBV20-1 and TRBJ2-3; D is perhaps TRBD1 or TRBD2 (5 bases each). Germline V gene sequence: CDR1 DFQATT, CDR2 SNEGSKA (reference sequence). The CDR3 totals 15 residues. V lost 1 base and J lost 8, with 19 bases in between. The DNA for the CDR3 is TGCAGTGCTAGAGCTACTACTAGGGGCCCGGGTACGCAGTATTTT. This gives the protein CSARATTRGPGTQYF.

The V and J genes are TRBV20-1 and TRBJ1-2; 7 nucleotides match TRBD1. Germline V gives CDR1 DFQATT, CDR2 SNEGSKA (reference sequence). The length of the CDR3 is 14 residues. Germline trimming cut 5 bases from V and 6 bases from J; bases unmatched to any gene: 12. The CDR3 loop is CSALSGTARDGYTF. As DNA, the CDR3 is TGCAGTGCTTTATCAGGGACAGCCAGAGATGGCTACACCTTC.

This clonotype was detected a few times. The gene calls are TRBV12-3 or TRBV12-4 and TRBJ2-5, with D possibly TRBD1 on 6 matching bases. The CDR3 extends over 13 amino acids. The V end was cut by 6 bases, the J end by 4 bases, with 12 bases between. The CDR3 nucleotides read TGTGCCAGCAGGAACAGGGTCGGAGAGACCCAGTACTTC. Translated, it gives CASRNRVGETQYF.

This chain joins TRBV18 and TRBJ2-4, with 7 bases that match TRBD1. J lost 0 bases, V lost 3 bases, and 5 bases had no gene match. The CDR3 totals 16 residues. Germline V gives CDR1 KGHSH, CDR2 LQKENI. In DNA, the CDR3 is TGTGCCAGCTCACCCCCTACAGGGGCAGCCAAAAACATTCAGTACTTC. Its translation is CASSPPTGAAKNIQYF.

Many counts were recorded for this clonotype. The V gene is TRBV12-3 or TRBV12-4, the J gene TRBJ1-1; tentatively, D is TRBD1 (5 bases). Trimming cost V 2 bases and J 3 bases, with 10 bases left between them. This CDR3 contains 14 residues. Written as DNA, the CDR3 is TGTGCCAGCAGTTTAAATCCAGGGTACACTGAAGCTTTCTTT. It yields the protein CASSLNPGYTEAFF.

About this clonotype: A much bigger clone sits one base away, suggesting this may be a read error. This chain uses TRBV9 with TRBJ1-6; D is uncertain. This CDR3 contains 14 residues. CDR1 and CDR2 (germline): SGDLS, YYNGEE. The CDR3 loop is CASSVDAGNSPLRF. CDR3 coding DNA: TGTGCCAGCAGCGTAGATGCGGGGAATTCACCCCTCCGCTTT. Full variable domain (remainder filled in from reference TRBV9 and TRBJ1-6): DSGVTQTPKHLITATGQRVTLRCSPRSGDLSVYWYQQSLDQGLQFLIQYYNGEERAKGNILERFSAQQFPDLHSELNLSSLELGDSALYFCASSVDAGNSPLRFGNGTRLTVT.

The V call is TRBV4-1, the J call TRBJ2-3; TRBD2 matches at 8 bases. The length of the CDR3 is 16 residues. Germline-derived CDR1 and CDR2 are MGHRA and YSYEKL. V lost 4 bases and J lost 3; bases outside the gene matches: 9. CDR3 region: CASSLPGGAKTDTQYF. DNA for the CDR3: TGCGCCAGCAGCCTTCCCGGGGGGGCGAAAACAGATACGCAGTATTTT.

About this clonotype: A junction end diverges from the germline sequence, so it may reflect a read error. The genes are TRBV12-3 or TRBV12-4 and TRBJ1-1; D not resolved. The CDR3 consists of 14 residues. The CDR3 protein is CASSFEGRNTEAVF. The CDR3 nucleotides read TGTGCCAGCAGTTTTGAGGGTAGGAACACTGAAGCTGTCTTT.

A remark on this clonotype: Just one base apart from a much larger clone, this may be a read error. The chain combines TRBV29-1 with TRBJ2-7; D is ambiguous. The CDR3 has 14 amino acids. Germline V gene data show CDR1 as SQVTM and CDR2 as ANQGSEA. V lost 6 bases, J lost 3 bases, and 18 bases lay in between. The DNA of the CDR3 is TGCAGCGTCATAACCGCGACACCTCTCTACGAGCAGTACTTC. Protein: CSVITATPLYEQYF.